This T cell receptor beta chain is from a study of T cells in Graves' hyperthyroidism and ophthalmopathy. Amplified TCR beta CDR3 regions came from RNA transcripts. HTBI primers drove first-round RT-PCR of the TCR CDR3. Each CDR3 protein gets one entry after TCRdb re-called the multiplex PCR reads with MiXCR. Among hundreds of thousands of distinct CDR3 sequences listed, over 40% were seen once. This CDR3 has 15 residues. Germline CDR1 reads LNHNV; CDR2 reads YYDKDF (reference sequence). The junction had 4 bases not matched to a gene; V was cut back by 0 bases and J by 4 bases. The J gene is TRBJ2-7, the V gene TRBV15, with 9 bases fitting TRBD2. This TCR was recovered from an adult man with Graves' disease, either hyperthyroidism or ophthalmopathy (not recorded which). Sequenced: peripheral blood or thyroid tissue (not recorded which). Here the CDR3 reads CATSRDPSGIYEQYF. DNA for the CDR3: TGTGCCACCAGCAGAGATCCTAGCGGGATTTACGAGCAGTACTTC.